This TCR beta chain was retrieved from a study of cytomegalovirus exposure and HLA in healthy donors. Looking at the study overall: A subsequent analysis reported that the 120 or so validation repertoires were produced on the same platform that had also been used for the roughly 710 first-cohort repertoires. Study-wide results and caveats: The listing of 150 or so TCR beta chains classed them as cytomegalovirus-associated. Later, an analysis found that TCR clusters from the first cohort tended to co-occur in the 120 validation repertoires. According to reports, the classifier identified cytomegalovirus status with high specificity and sensitivity.

Repertoires were generated with immunoSEQ multiplex PCR, while TCRdb's copy carries only in-frame clones and drops some. The data show roughly 190,000 clones, 86% seen once. CDR1 is LGHNA, CDR2 YNFKEQ, per germline. This CDR3 contains 14 residues. With 4 bases clipped from V and 14 bases from J, the junction kept 7 bases outside the gene matches. On this clone: As yet, its antigen is unknown.

The source is a woman between 18 and 30 years old in good health and CMV-seronegative. The source material was PBMCs. This chain links TRBV4-2 with TRBJ1-6; 11 bases are a match to TRBD1. The CDR3 loop is CASSRDRGFSALHF. CDR3 DNA sequence: TGTGCCAGCAGCCGGGACAGGGGGTTTTCGGCCCTCCACTTT.